This is a list of T cell receptor beta chains from one sample in a study of cytomegalovirus exposure and HLA in healthy donors. Sequencing used immunoSEQ multiplex PCR; TCRdb keeps in-frame clones, though not all of them. This sample has fewer than 80,000 clones, with roughly 71% found just once. Sequencing input: PBMCs. These receptors were taken from a woman aged 60-75 years in good health and CMV-seropositive. CDR3s include the opening cysteine and the closing phenylalanine or tryptophan. A D gene is named only where the DNA matches it firmly. Clone size is shown for a subset of rows, as once, few, many or a class of expanded clone.

j_gene,abundance,d_gene,v_gene,CDR3nt,CDR3aa
TRBJ1-5,-,-,TRBV19,TGTGCCAGTAACCTCCTAGGGACACCGACTTATAGCAATCAGCCCCAGCATTTT,CASNLLGTPTYSNQPQHF
TRBJ2-7,-,-,TRBV15,TGTGCCACCAGCGCCCAGTTTCCCTCCTACGAGCAGTACTTC,CATSAQFPSYEQYF
TRBJ2-2,-,-,TRBV9,TGTGCCAGCAGCGTAGTAGGACTTGGGGGCCCCACCGGGGAGCTGTTTTTT,CASSVVGLGGPTGELFF
TRBJ2-7,-,TRBD2,TRBV30,TGTGCCTGGAGCCGGGGACTAGCGGGAGGGTACGAGCAGTACTTC,CAWSRGLAGGYEQYF
TRBJ2-3,-,-,TRBV7-9,TGTGCCAGCAGAGTAAGCAGCACAGATACGCAGTATTTT,CASRVSSTDTQYF
TRBJ1-2,-,TRBD1,TRBV2,TGTGCCAGCAGTGAGACAGGGGAGGCTGGCTACACCTTC,CASSETGEAGYTF
TRBJ1-2,few,TRBD1,TRBV5-1,TGCGCCAGCAAGTTGGGGGACAGGCATTATGGCTACACCTTC,CASKLGDRHYGYTF
TRBJ2-7,-,-,TRBV6-1,TGTGCCAGCCTCAAGGGAGCGGGCTACGAGCAGTACTTC,CASLKGAGYEQYF
TRBJ1-2,few,-,TRBV9,TGTGCCAGCAGCGGGAACAGAGTTTCTAACTATGGCTACACCTTC,CASSGNRVSNYGYTF
TRBJ2-7,-,TRBD2,TRBV7-8,TGTGCCAGCAGCCCAAAAGCGGGAGCGAAGAGCAACGAGCAGTACTTC,CASSPKAGAKSNEQYF
TRBJ2-7,-,-,TRBV5-6,TGTGCCAGCAGCTGGGGAGGCCTCTACGAGCAGTACTTC,CASSWGGLYEQYF
TRBJ2-7,-,-,TRBV7-9,TGTTCCAGCAGCTTAGGTCAGTACGAGCAGTACTTC,CSSSLGQYEQYF
TRBJ1-1,-,-,TRBV5-4,TGTGCCAGCAGCAAAAAGTGGACGGGGTCGGACACTGAAGCTTTCTTT,CASSKKWTGSDTEAFF
TRBJ1-1,few,-,TRBV5-6,TGTGCCAGCAGCTTGGTTAGGGGCACTAACACTGAAGCTTTCTTT,CASSLVRGTNTEAFF
TRBJ2-7,-,TRBD2,TRBV9,TGTGCCAGCAGCGTAGGGAGCGGGAGGCAATGGGAGCAGTACTTC,CASSVGSGRQWEQYF
TRBJ2-1,-,-,TRBV4-1,TGCGCCAGCAGCCAAGAACAGTTCAGCTCCTACAATGAGCAGTTCTTC,CASSQEQFSSYNEQFF
TRBJ1-2,once,TRBD1,TRBV30,TGTGCCTGGACCGAAGGGGGCCCTGGGAACTATGGCTACACCTTC,CAWTEGGPGNYGYTF
TRBJ1-5,-,-,TRBV19,TGTGCCAGTAGTATAGGAGCCTCAGGGTTCCACAATCAGCCCCAGCATTTT,CASSIGASGFHNQPQHF
TRBJ2-7,-,-,TRBV10-1,TGCGCCAGCAGTGAGTCTACGGGAGTCCCCTACGAGCAGTACTTC,CASSESTGVPYEQYF
TRBJ2-7,once,-,TRBV5-1,TGCGCCAGCAGCTACGGACGTAGGGGTGGCTACGAGCAGTACTTC,CASSYGRRGGYEQYF
TRBJ1-1,few,-,TRBV10-3,TGTGCCATCAGTGACCCACGGACTGCCATGAACACTGAAGCTTTCTTT,CAISDPRTAMNTEAFF
TRBJ2-3,-,TRBD2,TRBV7-3,TGTGCCAGCAAGGCTAGCGGGGGACACCCCGATACGCAGTATTTT,CASKASGGHPDTQYF